The clone carrying this T cell receptor (beta chain) showed up just once. Per the authors' pipeline: Amplifying reference gene primers gave estimates of nucleated cell counts. Sequencing was performed with immunoSEQ multiplex PCR; in TCRdb, only in-frame clones are kept and a portion is missing. V, J and clone size are those of that table, while D and trimming were read from the DNA. The data hold 150,000 to 200,000 clones, with roughly nine tenths observed a single time. This CDR3 comprises 17 residues. Germline V lookup: CDR1 SGHNT, CDR2 YENEEA. V dropped 5 bases and J dropped 1; count of bases not matched to a gene: 14. The data derive from a study of blood T cell repertoires in COVID-19. In the study overall: Samples of COVID-19 (acute and convalescent) were obtained from the United States, Italy and Spain. T cells, B-cell-depleted T cells, or PBMCs provided the cDNA or gDNA that served as material.

Sequencing was carried out using peripheral blood. This receptor was obtained from a man aged 18 to 30 who had recovered from COVID-19. The chain employs TRBV11-3 and TRBJ2-7; TRBD1 agrees at 7 bases. CDR3 in DNA: TGTGCCAGCAGCCCTATTGGGTGGACAGGACGGTCCTACGAGCAGTACTTC. This codes for CASSPIGWTGRSYEQYF.